This TCR beta chain was profiled in a study of long-term antiretroviral therapy in people with HIV. Trimming left V 2 bases short and J 7 bases short, with 11 bases between. The CDR3 length is 14 residues. From germline, CDR1 is SGHAT and CDR2 FQNNGV. Researchers report immunoSEQ v3.0 was run at survey level. Assay: immunoSEQ multiplex PCR; the TCRdb copy retains only in-frame clones and omits some. The sample has 35,000 or so clones, 80% to 90% seen once. Material: unsorted PBMCs, obtained 2.2 years after starting antiretroviral therapy. The chain recombines TRBV11-2 with TRBJ1-4; D is perhaps TRBD1 (5 bases). The TCR comes from a man aged 18 to 30 with HIV. The CDR3: CASSLMQGREKLFF. The CDR3 nucleotides are TGTGCCAGCAGCTTAATGCAGGGTCGTGAAAAACTGTTTTTT.